This T cell receptor (beta chain) was captured in a study of blood T cells in healthy people across ages. A remark on this clonotype: Its specificity is unknown. Being one base from a much bigger clone, this may be a read error.

For the second PCR, which ran for 7 to 11 cycles, a sample-barcoded 5' primer and a J-beta primer mix were used. Every individual sample yielded 2.5 million or more paired-end reads (each containing CDR3). TCRdb fed the 5' RACE reads into MiXCR, producing one record per CDR3 protein. The sample consists of some 1.4 million distinct CDR3 sequences, 42% of them appearing once. Total RNA extracted from each sample amounted to at least 5.5 micrograms. The CDR3 loop spans 14 amino acids. V gave up 6 bases and J gave up 6 bases, with 15 bases separating them. The germline gives CDR1 MNHGY, CDR2 SAAAGT. Study-level results: As naive T cell percentage varied, TCR beta diversity correlated strongly with it.

The receptor comes from a woman aged 18-29 years in good health. Sequenced input: blood. The chain carries TRBV6-8 and TRBJ2-4; D ambiguous. DNA for the CDR3: TGTGCCAGCAGGGCACTTCGAACTCGAAACATTCAGTACTTC. This translates into CASRALRTRNIQYF.